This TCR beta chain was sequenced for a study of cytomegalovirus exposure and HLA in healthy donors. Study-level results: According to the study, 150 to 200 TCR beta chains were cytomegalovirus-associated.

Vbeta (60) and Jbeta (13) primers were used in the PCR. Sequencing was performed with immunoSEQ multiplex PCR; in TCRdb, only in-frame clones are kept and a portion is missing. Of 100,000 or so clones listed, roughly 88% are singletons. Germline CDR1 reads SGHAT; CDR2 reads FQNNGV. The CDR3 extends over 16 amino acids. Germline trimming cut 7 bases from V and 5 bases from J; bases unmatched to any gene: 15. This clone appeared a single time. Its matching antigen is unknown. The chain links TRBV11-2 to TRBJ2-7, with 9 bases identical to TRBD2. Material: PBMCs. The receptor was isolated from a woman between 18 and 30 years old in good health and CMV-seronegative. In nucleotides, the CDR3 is TGTGCCAGCACCCCCCAGGGTAGCGGGAGTTTCCACGAGCAGTACTTC. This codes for CASTPQGSGSFHEQYF.